Listed below are T cell receptor beta chains from one sample, sequenced in a study of OX40 agonist ivuxolimab in advanced cancers. The assay was immunoSEQ multiplex PCR, and TCRdb's table has in-frame clones only and misses some. This repertoire shows tens of thousands of clones, approximately 88% found once; its top ten account for 0.45% to 0.65%. The source was CD4+ or CD8+ T cells sorted from blood, collected in a trial of the OX40 agonist ivuxolimab. The source of these receptors is an adult with an advanced solid tumor such as melanoma, head and neck, liver or kidney cancer. CDR3s include the opening cysteine and the closing phenylalanine or tryptophan.

J gene | V gene | CDR3 protein
TRBJ1-5 | TRBV5-6 | CASSLKGGDSNQPQHF
TRBJ2-3 | TRBV5-5 | CASSVTSTDTQYF
TRBJ2-3 | TRBV18 | CASSPREDTQYF
TRBJ2-5 | TRBV5-1 | CASSPLLGETQYF
TRBJ2-1 | TRBV18 | CASSTTSGGFDNEQFF
TRBJ2-3 | TRBV18 | CASSPPTSGGLDYYTDTQYF
TRBJ2-7 | TRBV10-3 | CATSVVSDEQYF
TRBJ1-1 | TRBV18 | CASSSQGVRNTEAFF
TRBJ2-1 | TRBV9 | CASSVVSSGGGQQFF
TRBJ1-5 | TRBV30 | CAWSGTGNQPQHF
TRBJ1-2 | TRBV7-9 | CAIKSQVSNGYTF
TRBJ1-2 | TRBV6-1 | CASTLSGGLLAGYTF
TRBJ2-1 | TRBV28 | CATFLHTRNEQFF
TRBJ2-1 | TRBV6-5 | CASIGVMGIEQFF
TRBJ1-2 | TRBV30 | CAWDKGATYGYTF
- | TRBV5-1 | CASSLESSSYEQYF
TRBJ2-1 | TRBV11-3 | CASSPGHQSYNEQFF
TRBJ2-1 | TRBV11-2 | CASSAGQGLNEQFF
TRBJ2-5 | TRBV19 | CASTPSRDREETQYF
TRBJ1-1 | TRBV2 | CASRTGRTEAFF
TRBJ2-5 | TRBV5-1 | CASSLLAGLEETQYF
TRBJ2-4 | TRBV27 | CASSSLGTGEYF
TRBJ1-3 | TRBV18 | CASSPAVRSGNTIYF
TRBJ1-1 | TRBV6-6 | CASSSFQGMASTEAFF
TRBJ1-1 | TRBV5-1 | CASSIIPAGSETEAFF
TRBJ1-2 | TRBV19 | CASSVGLQGAGGYTF
TRBJ2-2 | TRBV11-3 | CASSFGTGDLNTGELFF
TRBJ2-2 | TRBV19 | CASSMRAMNTGELFF
TRBJ2-3 | TRBV11-2 | CASSNDRASTDTQYF
TRBJ1-2 | TRBV4-1 | CASSQDTGTPRMGYTF
TRBJ1-4 | TRBV15 | CATSRGRDEKLFF
- | TRBV4-2 | CASSQVYGTSYEQYF
TRBJ2-1 | TRBV5-5 | CASSLAGANYNEQFF
TRBJ1-5 | TRBV12-2 | CASRLPGRGGNQPQHF
TRBJ2-7 | TRBV6-6 | CASSYSAQGAAEQYF
TRBJ1-1 | TRBV9 | CASSPSTNSNTEAFF
TRBJ2-5 | TRBV7-9 | CASSLAQGSQETQYF
TRBJ1-2 | TRBV20-1 | CSASGAGGYTF
TRBJ2-7 | TRBV11-2 | CASSRVLISDEQYF
TRBJ2-5 | TRBV7-6 | CASSSRPFGAGETQYF
TRBJ1-2 | TRBV7-8 | CASSFRTGPLISGYTF
TRBJ2-3 | TRBV7-2 | CANSSRGGPGTDTQYF
TRBJ1-6 | TRBV6-1 | CASSSRDEVNSPLHF
TRBJ2-1 | TRBV11-3 | CASSHTTGGQFF
TRBJ1-6 | TRBV2 | CASGQLTTGSPLHF
TRBJ1-1 | TRBV7-9 | CASSLARTTEAFF
TRBJ1-5 | TRBV7-8 | CASSLGGTGNQPQHF
TRBJ1-6 | TRBV12-5 | CASGLEEDSPLHF
TRBJ1-4 | TRBV12-5 | CASGIRTQKNEKLFF
TRBJ2-5 | TRBV5-1 | CASSLDVETQYF
TRBJ2-2 | TRBV10-2 | CASGPGLALAGELFF
TRBJ2-2 | TRBV6-6 | CASSPQGQGATGELFF
TRBJ1-6 | TRBV28 | CASSLVQGGNSPLHF
TRBJ2-7 | TRBV25-1 | CASSEGLAGSYEQYF
TRBJ1-2 | TRBV7-8 | CASSLARQVGYGYTF
TRBJ1-4 | TRBV28 | CASRNPMAGGNEKLFF
TRBJ1-2 | TRBV19 | CASSIGGYGSYTF